This entry describes one T cell receptor (beta chain). This sample is part of a study of shared T cell receptors in the human thymus. Generated by immunoSEQ multiplex PCR, the TCRdb table keeps only in-frame clones and is missing some. The sample records over 450,000 clones, about four fifths being singletons. The same sample was also studied in work on human thymus T cells. That paper adds: Healthy Finnish infants undergoing corrective surgery for congenital heart defects were used as donors. The thymus tissue came from resections taken during corrective heart surgery. The authors found apparently biased V and J gene usage in thymic and blood repertoires.

Source material: thymocytes. The TCR comes from a boy younger than two with a congenital heart defect.

The CDR3 is CASSNRDKPNTNYGYTF. In nucleotides, the CDR3 is TGTGCCAGCAGCAATCGGGACAAGCCAAATACTAACTATGGCTACACCTTC. V and J are TRBV5-6 and TRBJ1-2; possible D gene TRBD1, 6 bases. The V gene's germline CDR1 is SGHDT and CDR2 YYEEEE. Deletions cut 4 bases from V and 0 bases from J, with 19 bases between. This CDR3 has 17 amino acids.